This is a list of T cell receptor beta chains from one sample in a study of shared clonotypes between healthy human individuals. Sequenced by immunoSEQ multiplex PCR; TCRdb stores in-frame clones only, minus some. This sample carries 1,400,000 or so clones, approximately 98.5% of them seen once, and the ten largest clones take 0.36%. The sequenced sample consisted of naive CD4+ T cells sorted from blood. The receptors stem from a man aged 30 to 45 in good health. Each CDR3 is given with its conserved first and last residue. D genes are given only for firm matches. Some rows mark clone size as missing; the rest say once, few, many or name a class of expanded clone.

15,TRBV7-9,.,TRBJ1-4,.,CASSHSRQAGEKLFF,TGTGCCAGCAGCCACTCGCGACAGGCAGGGGAAAAACTGTTTTTT
16,TRBV28,.,TRBJ2-1,.,CASSPLAGEQVNEQFF,TGTGCCAGCAGTCCGCTGGCAGGGGAACAAGTGAATGAGCAGTTCTTC
17,TRBV6-1,TRBD1,TRBJ2-7,.,CASSESGQIPLPREQYF,TGTGCCAGCAGTGAGTCGGGACAGATACCTCTCCCTCGGGAGCAGTACTTC
16,TRBV11-3,.,TRBJ2-1,.,CASSLVWTARYNEQFF,TGTGCCAGCAGCTTAGTGTGGACAGCGCGATACAATGAGCAGTTCTTC
13,TRBV10-3,.,TRBJ2-5,once,CAISEGSVVAQYF,TGTGCCATCAGTGAGGGCTCGGTTGTGGCCCAGTACTTC
15,TRBV28,.,TRBJ1-5,.,CASSTLPAKGQPQHF,TGTGCCAGCAGCACCCTCCCCGCTAAAGGTCAGCCCCAGCATTTT
14,TRBV7-2,.,TRBJ2-1,.,CASSLNVGYNEQFF,TGTGCCAGCAGCTTAAATGTTGGCTACAATGAGCAGTTCTTC
12,TRBV5-5,.,TRBJ2-1,.,CASLVTAGEQFF,TGTGCCAGCCTGGTCACGGCCGGGGAGCAGTTCTTC
12,TRBV7-2,.,TRBJ2-3,.,CASSLAGPTQYF,TGTGCCAGCAGCTTAGCGGGGCCTACGCAGTATTTT
14,TRBV5-1,.,TRBJ1-4,.,CASSAGTINEKLFF,TGCGCCAGCAGCGCCGGGACTATAAATGAAAAACTGTTTTTT
14,TRBV2,.,TRBJ1-5,.,CASSGRQINQPQHF,TGTGCCAGCAGCGGAAGACAGATTAATCAGCCCCAGCATTTT
14,TRBV5-4,.,TRBJ2-1,.,CASMVRNSYNEQFF,TGTGCCAGCATGGTCAGAAACTCCTACAATGAGCAGTTCTTC
19,TRBV7-3,.,TRBJ2-2,.,CASSLRAAAAAANTGELFF,TGTGCCAGCAGCTTAAGGGCCGCGGCAGCGGCGGCGAACACCGGGGAGCTGTTTTTT
13,TRBV5-1,.,TRBJ2-3,.,CASSPRGPDTQYF,TGCGCCAGCAGCCCCCGGGGTCCAGATACGCAGTATTTT
18,TRBV7-6,.,TRBJ2-7,.,CASSGRGGGPSSSYEQYF,TGTGCCAGCAGCGGTAGGGGGGGAGGGCCCTCAAGCTCCTACGAGCAGTACTTC
15,TRBV2,.,TRBJ2-1,once,CASSEKGTFYNEQFF,TGTGCCAGCAGTGAAAAAGGGACATTCTACAATGAGCAGTTCTTC
16,TRBV2,.,TRBJ1-2,.,CASSGRKGLANYGYTF,TGTGCCAGCAGTGGTAGAAAAGGGCTAGCTAACTATGGCTACACCTTC
16,TRBV6-1,.,TRBJ2-1,.,CASSAGGGISYNEQFF,TGTGCCAGCAGTGCAGGGGGGGGTATCTCCTACAATGAGCAGTTCTTC
18,TRBV5-1,TRBD1,TRBJ2-6,.,CASSLGRGQSSGANVLTF,TGCGCCAGCAGCTTGGGTAGGGGACAGTCCTCTGGGGCCAACGTCCTGACTTTC
13,TRBV7-3,.,TRBJ2-5,.,CASSLTEEETQYF,TGTGCCAGCAGCTTAACAGAAGAAGAGACCCAGTACTTC
13,TRBV7-3,.,TRBJ2-1,.,CASSGGGYNEQFF,TGTGCCAGCAGCGGAGGGGGTTACAATGAGCAGTTCTTC
14,TRBV19,.,TRBJ1-2,.,CASSRDRRDYGYTF,TGTGCCAGTAGCCGAGATCGGAGGGATTATGGCTACACCTTC
12,TRBV6-5,.,TRBJ1-1,once,CASSHPDTEAFF,TGTGCCAGCAGCCACCCCGACACTGAAGCTTTCTTT
15,TRBV14,TRBD1,TRBJ1-4,.,CASSRRQGSNEKLFF,TGTGCCAGCAGCCGCCGACAGGGGTCGAATGAAAAACTGTTTTTT
17,TRBV5-1,TRBD2,TRBJ2-1,.,CASSLNGLGLAGFEQFF,TGCGCCAGCAGCTTGAATGGTTTGGGACTAGCGGGGTTTGAGCAGTTCTTC
18,TRBV18,TRBD1,TRBJ2-1,.,CASTGQGADSGAYNEQFF,TGTGCCAGCACCGGACAGGGGGCAGATAGCGGGGCCTACAATGAGCAGTTCTTC
16,TRBV7-2,TRBD2,TRBJ2-3,.,CASSSTATGGIDTQYF,TGTGCCAGCAGCTCTACCGCTACGGGAGGGATAGATACGCAGTATTTT
13,TRBV25-1,TRBD2,TRBJ2-2,once,CASRTSGSGELFF,TGTGCCAGCAGGACTAGCGGGAGCGGGGAGCTGTTTTTT
13,TRBV15,.,TRBJ2-7,.,CATGRGPSYEQYF,TGTGCCACCGGGAGAGGCCCCTCCTACGAGCAGTACTTC
17,TRBV7-8,TRBD1,TRBJ2-3,.,CASSLVGRGLSADTQYF,TGTGCCAGCAGCTTAGTCGGCAGGGGGCTTTCGGCAGATACGCAGTATTTT
16,TRBV5-1,.,TRBJ2-5,.,CASSSNTRSPQETQYF,TGCGCCAGCAGCTCCAATACTAGGAGCCCCCAAGAGACCCAGTACTTC
15,TRBV7-9,.,TRBJ2-7,.,CASSSISDYSYEQYF,TGTGCCAGCAGCTCAATATCAGACTACTCCTACGAGCAGTACTTC
15,TRBV30,.,TRBJ1-5,.,CAWSQGGSTNQPQHF,TGTGCCTGGAGCCAGGGAGGGTCGACCAATCAGCCCCAGCATTTT
14,TRBV5-4,.,TRBJ2-5,.,CASSSDPSRETQYF,TGTGCCAGCAGCTCCGACCCCTCAAGGGAGACCCAGTACTTC
12,TRBV6-6,.,TRBJ1-5,.,CASTPTGQPQHF,TGTGCCAGCACCCCCACCGGTCAGCCCCAGCATTTT
13,TRBV7-2,.,TRBJ2-7,.,CASSQFGDYEQYF,TGTGCCAGCAGCCAATTCGGAGATTACGAGCAGTACTTC
13,TRBV9,.,TRBJ2-1,.,CASSAQGYNEQFF,TGTGCCAGCAGCGCACAGGGATACAATGAGCAGTTCTTC
16,TRBV5-1,.,TRBJ2-5,.,CASSLGHLGGQETQYF,TGCGCCAGCAGCTTGGGGCACCTGGGGGGTCAAGAGACCCAGTACTTC
13,TRBV11-2,.,TRBJ2-1,.,CASSFSSYNEQFF,TGTGCCAGCAGCTTCAGCTCCTACAATGAGCAGTTCTTC
12,TRBV19,.,TRBJ2-1,.,CASSTGYNEQFF,TGTGCCAGTAGTACAGGCTACAATGAGCAGTTCTTC
15,TRBV5-1,.,TRBJ2-1,.,CASSLSGTFLPEQFF,TGCGCCAGCAGCTTATCCGGGACTTTCCTTCCTGAGCAGTTCTTC
17,TRBV28,TRBD1,TRBJ1-2,.,CASSLIAPGQDNYGYTF,TGTGCCAGCAGCCTTATAGCCCCGGGACAGGACAACTATGGCTACACCTTC
11,TRBV28,.,TRBJ1-1,.,CASSSRGGAFF,TGTGCCAGCAGTTCCAGGGGTGGGGCTTTCTTT
14,TRBV9,.,TRBJ1-2,.,CASSITGSNYGYTF,TGTGCCAGTTCAATCACAGGGTCAAACTATGGCTACACCTTC
15,TRBV6-6,.,TRBJ1-5,.,CASSPPLRVGQPQHF,TGTGCCAGCAGTCCCCCTCTTCGGGTAGGTCAGCCCCAGCATTTT
13,TRBV27,.,TRBJ1-4,.,CASSPPGNEKLFF,TGTGCCAGCAGTCCCCCCGGGAATGAAAAACTGTTTTTT
14,TRBV28,.,TRBJ1-4,.,CASRPGTTNEKLFF,TGTGCCAGCAGGCCAGGTACAACTAATGAAAAACTGTTTTTT
15,TRBV29-1,TRBD2,TRBJ2-1,.,CSVTTLAEPYNEQFF,TGCAGCGTTACCACACTAGCGGAGCCATACAATGAGCAGTTCTTC
15,TRBV7-2,.,TRBJ2-1,.,CASSQGFGFANEQFF,TGTGCCAGCTCCCAAGGGTTTGGATTCGCGAATGAGCAGTTCTTC
10,TRBV29-1,TRBD1,TRBJ2-5,.,CSVGGRGLYF,TGCAGCGTCGGAGGCAGGGGGCTGTACTTC
15,TRBV2,.,TRBJ1-2,.,CASSEMGRGNYGYTF,TGTGCCAGCAGTGAAATGGGGCGGGGAAACTATGGCTACACCTTC
13,TRBV19,TRBD2,TRBJ2-1,.,CATGLAPYNEQFF,TGTGCCACGGGACTAGCGCCGTACAATGAGCAGTTCTTC
16,TRBV5-1,TRBD2,TRBJ2-5,.,CASSLSVSGREETQYF,TGCGCCAGCAGCTTGTCCGTTAGCGGGAGGGAAGAGACCCAGTACTTC
15,TRBV6-5,.,TRBJ2-1,.,CASRPNRDLYNEQFF,TGTGCCAGCCGCCCAAACCGGGACCTGTACAATGAGCAGTTCTTC